This T cell receptor beta chain was sequenced in a study of cytotoxic CD8 clonotypes in ibrutinib-treated CLL. Looking at the study overall: Among responders, roughly 24 were partial and 2 complete; after median approximately six years, around 14 stayed remitted and some twelve progressed.

Deep sequencing aimed at 1 in 200,000 to 1 in 1 million T cells' resolution. The assay was immunoSEQ multiplex PCR, and TCRdb's table has in-frame clones only and misses some. The sample yields around 250,000 clones, 70% seen once. Concerning this clone itself: The target antigen is unknown.

TCR beta libraries used roughly 2 micrograms of DNA from cryopreserved PBMCs. Findings of the study overall: Higher clonality was seen at ibrutinib response and a return toward baseline at progression.

V dropped 3 bases and J dropped 7 bases, with 18 bases sitting between them. CDR1 MDHEN and CDR2 SYDVKM come from the germline V gene. The CDR3 sequence is 15 residues long. The receptor comes from a human donor with chronic lymphocytic leukemia. The specimen was PBMCs, collected after 24 months of ibrutinib treatment. The rearrangement links TRBV28 to TRBJ1-1; no definite D call. CDR3 sequence: CASSFLKPGRGEAFF. The CDR3 nucleotides read TGTGCCAGCAGTTTTCTGAAGCCAGGCCGTGGTGAAGCTTTCTTT.